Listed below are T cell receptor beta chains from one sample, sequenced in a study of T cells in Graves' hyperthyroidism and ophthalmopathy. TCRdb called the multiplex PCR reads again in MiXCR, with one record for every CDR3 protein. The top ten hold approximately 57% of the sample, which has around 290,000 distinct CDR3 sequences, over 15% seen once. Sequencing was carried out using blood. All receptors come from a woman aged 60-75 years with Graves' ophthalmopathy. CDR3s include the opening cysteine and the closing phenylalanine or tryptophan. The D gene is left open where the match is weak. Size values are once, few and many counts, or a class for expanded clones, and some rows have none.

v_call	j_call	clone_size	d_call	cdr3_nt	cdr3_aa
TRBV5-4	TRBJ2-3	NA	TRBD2	TGTGCCAGCAGTCGGTCAAGCGGGGAAGCGCAGTATTTT	CASSRSSGEAQYF
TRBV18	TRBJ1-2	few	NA	TGTGCCAGCTCACCCCGACACGATAACTATGGCTACACCTTC	CASSPRHDNYGYTF
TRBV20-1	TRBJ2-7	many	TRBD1	TGCAGTGCGGCCGGGACAGGGGTTGTTAGGTCCTACGAGCAGTACTTC	CSAAGTGVVRSYEQYF
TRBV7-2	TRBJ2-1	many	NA	TGTGCCAGCAACAAACAGGGCTCCCTTTACAATGAGCAGTTCTTC	CASNKQGSLYNEQFF
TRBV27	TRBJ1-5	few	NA	TGTGCCAGCAGTTTATCGGGACCGCTCCGGTGGCCCCAGCATTTT	CASSLSGPLRWPQHF
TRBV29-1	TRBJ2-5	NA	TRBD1	TGCAGCGTTGGCCAGGGGGAAGAGACCCAGTACTTC	CSVGQGEETQYF
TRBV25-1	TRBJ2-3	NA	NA	TGTGCCAGCAGTGAAGGGGGCACGCAGTATTTT	CASSEGGTQYF
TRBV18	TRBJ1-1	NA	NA	TGTGCCAGCTCACCAGGAGGCGTGCGGAACACTGAAGCTTTCTTT	CASSPGGVRNTEAFF
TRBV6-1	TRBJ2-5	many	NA	TGTGCCAGCGTGGGACCGGGGCGGGAGACCCAGTACTTC	CASVGPGRETQYF
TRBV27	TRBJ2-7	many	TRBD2	TGTGCCAGCAGTTTGGGACTAGCGCTCTCCTACGAGCAGTACTTC	CASSLGLALSYEQYF
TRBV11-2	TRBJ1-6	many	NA	TGTGCCAGCAGCTTCGTGGCAGGGGATTCACCCCTCCACTTT	CASSFVAGDSPLHF
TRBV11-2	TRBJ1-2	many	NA	TGTGCCAGCAGCTCGGCGGGGCGTAACTATGGCTACACCTTC	CASSSAGRNYGYTF
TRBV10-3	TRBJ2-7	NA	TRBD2	TGTGCCATCCTGGGGGGGGAGCCCTCCTACGAGCAGTACTTC	CAILGGEPSYEQYF
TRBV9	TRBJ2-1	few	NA	TGTGCCAGCAGCTTGACCACTAACTACAATGAGCAGTTCTTC	CASSLTTNYNEQFF
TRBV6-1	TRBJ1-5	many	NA	TGTGCCAGCAGTTCCCTGTTCGGGCTAAATCAGCCCCAGCATTTT	CASSSLFGLNQPQHF
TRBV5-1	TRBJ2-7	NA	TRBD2	TGCGCTAGCAGCAATCAGGGCGGGAGTATCCACAAGCAGTACTTC	CASSNQGGSIHKQYF
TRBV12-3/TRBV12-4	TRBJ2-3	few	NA	TGTGCCAGCAGCCCCCCGGGTACGCAGTATTTT	CASSPPGTQYF
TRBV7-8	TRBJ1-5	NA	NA	TGTGCCAGCAGCCCAAGGAACAATCAGCCCCAGCATTTT	CASSPRNNQPQHF
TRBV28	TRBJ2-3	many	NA	TGTGCCAGCAGTCCGTACAGGGGCACAGATACGCAGTATTTT	CASSPYRGTDTQYF
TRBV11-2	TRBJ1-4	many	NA	TGTGCCAGCAGCAAGAAGGCGCGTCGAAGACAGGTCGCTAATGAAAAACTGTTTTTT	CASSKKARRRQVANEKLFF
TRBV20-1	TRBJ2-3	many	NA	TGCAGTGCTAGAGATCCAGGGAGGATTTCGTTAGATACGCAGTATTTT	CSARDPGRISLDTQYF
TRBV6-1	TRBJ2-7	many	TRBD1	TGTGCCAGCAGTAAGGGGACAGGGCTCTACGAGCAGTACTTC	CASSKGTGLYEQYF
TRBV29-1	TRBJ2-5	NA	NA	TGCAGCGTTGTTAAGAAAATAGCCGCCTTGGAAGAGACCCAGTACTTC	CSVVKKIAALEETQYF
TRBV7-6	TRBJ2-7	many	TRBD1	TGTGCCAGCAGCCGGACTGGGACAGGGGGCCTCAACGAGCAGTACTTC	CASSRTGTGGLNEQYF
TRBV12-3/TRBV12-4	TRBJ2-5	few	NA	TGTGCCAGCACCCCCCCGGGGGCCGGGTTTCAGGAGACCCAGTACTTC	CASTPPGAGFQETQYF
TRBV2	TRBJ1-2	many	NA	TGTGCCAGCATGTCTCGGGTCACTAACTATGGCTACACCTTC	CASMSRVTNYGYTF
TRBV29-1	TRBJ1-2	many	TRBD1	TGCAGCGCCGGACAGGTGAACTATGGCTACACCTTC	CSAGQVNYGYTF
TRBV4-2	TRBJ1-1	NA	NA	TGTGCCAGCAGCCAAGATTTCCGGCAGGGAGACACTGAAGCTTTCTTT	CASSQDFRQGDTEAFF
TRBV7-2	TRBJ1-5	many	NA	TGTGCCAGCAGCTTAGCAGGGGGAAGCTATCAGCCCCAGCATTTT	CASSLAGGSYQPQHF
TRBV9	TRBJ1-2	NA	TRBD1	TGTGCCAGCAGCAAGGACAGGGTTGACTATGGCTACACCTTC	CASSKDRVDYGYTF
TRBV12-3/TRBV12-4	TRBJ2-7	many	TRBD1	TGTGCCAGCAGTAAGACAGGGGGGCCCTACGAGCAGTACTTC	CASSKTGGPYEQYF
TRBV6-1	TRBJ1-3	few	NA	TGTGCCACGACAGGCTCTGGAAACACCATATATTTT	CATTGSGNTIYF
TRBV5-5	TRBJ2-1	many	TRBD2	TGTGCCAGCAGCTTGGGCGGGAGTAGATACAATGAGCAGTTCTTC	CASSLGGSRYNEQFF
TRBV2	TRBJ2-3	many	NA	TGTGCCAGCAGTGAATTGGGAGATTCTAGCACAGATACGCAGTATTTT	CASSELGDSSTDTQYF
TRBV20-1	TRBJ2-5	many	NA	TGCAGTGCTAGACCGGAGGCGGAGACCCAGTACTTC	CSARPEAETQYF
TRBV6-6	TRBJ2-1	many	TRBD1	TGTGCCAGCAGTTACCTGGGACAGGGGAAGCATGAGCAGTTCTTC	CASSYLGQGKHEQFF
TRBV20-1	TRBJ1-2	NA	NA	TGCAGTGCTAGTGTCAGGGGAGACGGCTACACCTTC	CSASVRGDGYTF
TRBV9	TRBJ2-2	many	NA	TGTGCCAGCAGCGTAGGGACAGCGAACACCGGGGAGCTGTTTTTT	CASSVGTANTGELFF